This T cell receptor beta chain was profiled in a study of diagnostic markers for celiac disease (dated by TCRdb to about 2020). The listed sequencing device is Illumina MiSeq. TCRdb reprocessed the reads; each CDR3 protein sequence makes one entry, and DNA is unavailable. This sample's table lists approximately 1,600 distinct CDR3 sequences. Roughly 10% of the sample is held by the ten biggest clonotypes. No count is recorded, though its frequency marks this clonotype as large (0.1 to 1%). Its binding antigen is unknown. CDR3 length: 15 amino acids, cysteine to phenylalanine. No coding sequence is recorded. The germline V gene provides CDR1 SGHDN and CDR2 FVKESK.

The chain links TRBV14 with TRBJ2-7; the D gene TCRdb calls, TRBD1, cannot be checked with no DNA. Source material: either unsorted cells or a sorted T cell fraction (not recorded which). This clonotype was sampled from a human donor. CDR3 protein: CASSQDYRPGYEQYF.